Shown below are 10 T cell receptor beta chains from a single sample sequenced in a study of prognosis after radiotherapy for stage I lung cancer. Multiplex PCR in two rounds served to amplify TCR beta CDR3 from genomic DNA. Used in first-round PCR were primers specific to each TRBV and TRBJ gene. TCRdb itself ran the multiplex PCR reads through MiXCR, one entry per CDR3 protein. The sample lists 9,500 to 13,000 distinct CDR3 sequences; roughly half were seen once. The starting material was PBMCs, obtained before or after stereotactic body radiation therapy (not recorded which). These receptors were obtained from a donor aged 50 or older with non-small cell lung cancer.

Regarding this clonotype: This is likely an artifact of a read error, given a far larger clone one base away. CDR3 coding DNA: TGTGCCAGCAGCAGTAAGTTGGGGGCAAATCAGCCCCAGCATTTT. Translation gives CASSSKLGANQPQHF. This chain links TRBV6-2 or TRBV6-3 with TRBJ1-5, with D maybe TRBD1 (6 bases). The CDR3 is 15 amino acids. V lost 6 bases to trimming and J lost 4 bases, with 16 bases between them. Germline V gives CDR1 MNHEY, CDR2 SVGEGT.

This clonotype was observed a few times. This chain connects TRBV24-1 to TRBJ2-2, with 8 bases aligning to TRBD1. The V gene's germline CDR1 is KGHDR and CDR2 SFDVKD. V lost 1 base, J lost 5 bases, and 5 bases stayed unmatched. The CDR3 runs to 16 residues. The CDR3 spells CATSDLEDRDTGELFF. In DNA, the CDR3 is TGTGCCACCAGTGATTTAGAGGACAGGGATACCGGGGAGCTGTTTTTT.

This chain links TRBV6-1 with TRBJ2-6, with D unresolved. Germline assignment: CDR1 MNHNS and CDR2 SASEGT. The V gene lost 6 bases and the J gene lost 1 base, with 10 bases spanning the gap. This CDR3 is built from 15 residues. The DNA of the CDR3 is TGTGCCAGCAGCATCACACTGTCTGGGGCCAACGTCCTGACTTTC. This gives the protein CASSITLSGANVLTF.

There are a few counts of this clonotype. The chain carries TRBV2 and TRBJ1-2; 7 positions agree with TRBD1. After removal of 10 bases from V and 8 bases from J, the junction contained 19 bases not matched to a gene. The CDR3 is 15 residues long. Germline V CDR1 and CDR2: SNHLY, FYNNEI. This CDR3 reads CATNAGSGDRVGYTF. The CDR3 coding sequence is TGTGCCACAAACGCTGGATCCGGCGACAGGGTGGGCTACACCTTC.

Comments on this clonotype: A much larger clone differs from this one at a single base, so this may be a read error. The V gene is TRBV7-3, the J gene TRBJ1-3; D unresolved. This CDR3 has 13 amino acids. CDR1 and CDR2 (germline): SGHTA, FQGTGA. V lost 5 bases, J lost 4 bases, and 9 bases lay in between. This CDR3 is CASSPNRGNTIYF. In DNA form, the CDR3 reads TGTGCCAGCAGCCCGAATCGGGGAAACACCATATATTTT.

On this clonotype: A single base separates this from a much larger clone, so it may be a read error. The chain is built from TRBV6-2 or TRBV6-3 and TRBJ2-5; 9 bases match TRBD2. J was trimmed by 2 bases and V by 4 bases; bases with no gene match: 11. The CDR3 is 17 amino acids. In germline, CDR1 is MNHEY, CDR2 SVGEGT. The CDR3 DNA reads TGTGCCAGCAGTTCCCCCCTTAGCGGGAGCGCACAAGAGACCCAGTACTTC. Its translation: CASSSPLSGSAQETQYF.

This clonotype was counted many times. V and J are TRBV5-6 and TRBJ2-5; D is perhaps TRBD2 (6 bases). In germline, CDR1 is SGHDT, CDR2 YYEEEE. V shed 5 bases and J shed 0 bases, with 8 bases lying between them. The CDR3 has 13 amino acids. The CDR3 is CASREGNQETQYF. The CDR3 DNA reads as TGTGCCAGCAGGGAGGGTAACCAAGAGACCCAGTACTTC.

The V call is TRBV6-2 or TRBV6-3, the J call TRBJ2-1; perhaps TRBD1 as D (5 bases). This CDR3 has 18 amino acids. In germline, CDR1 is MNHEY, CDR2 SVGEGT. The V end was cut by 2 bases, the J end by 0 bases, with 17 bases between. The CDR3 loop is CASSYPGLTESSYNEQFF. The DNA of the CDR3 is TGTGCCAGCAGTTACCCAGGGTTGACAGAGAGCTCCTACAATGAGCAGTTCTTC.

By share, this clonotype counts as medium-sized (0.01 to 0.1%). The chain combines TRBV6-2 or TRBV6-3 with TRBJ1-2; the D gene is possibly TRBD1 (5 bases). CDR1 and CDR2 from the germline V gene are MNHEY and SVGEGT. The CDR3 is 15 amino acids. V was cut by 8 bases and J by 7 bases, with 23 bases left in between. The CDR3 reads CASGGRGNPSGGYTF. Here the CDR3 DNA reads TGTGCCAGCGGCGGAAGGGGTAATCCTTCGGGTGGCTACACCTTC.

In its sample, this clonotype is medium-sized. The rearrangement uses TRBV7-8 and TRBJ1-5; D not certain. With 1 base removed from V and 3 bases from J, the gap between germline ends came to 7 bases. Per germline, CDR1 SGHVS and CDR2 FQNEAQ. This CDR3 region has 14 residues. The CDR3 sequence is CASSLGGNNQPQHF. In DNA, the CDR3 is TGTGCCAGCAGCTTAGGAGGGAACAATCAGCCCCAGCATTTT.